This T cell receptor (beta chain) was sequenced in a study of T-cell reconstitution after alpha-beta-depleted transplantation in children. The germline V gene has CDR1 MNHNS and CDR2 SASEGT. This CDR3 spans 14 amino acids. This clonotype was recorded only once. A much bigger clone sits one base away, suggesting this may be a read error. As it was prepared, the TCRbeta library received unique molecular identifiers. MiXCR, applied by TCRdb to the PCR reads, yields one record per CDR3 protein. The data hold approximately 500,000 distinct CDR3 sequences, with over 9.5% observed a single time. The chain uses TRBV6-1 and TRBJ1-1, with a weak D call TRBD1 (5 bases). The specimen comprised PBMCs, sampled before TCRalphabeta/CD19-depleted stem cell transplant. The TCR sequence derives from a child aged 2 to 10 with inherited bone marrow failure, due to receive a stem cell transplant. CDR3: CASRVGLQGTEAIF. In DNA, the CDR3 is TGTGCCAGCAGAGTGGGCCTCCAGGGAACTGAAGCTATCTTT.